This TCR beta chain came from a study of tumor and adjacent non-tumor tissue in lung cancer. Across the whole study: There were some 11 adenocarcinoma, a couple of squamous cell carcinoma and 1 small cell lung cancer cases. On average, productive TCRbeta reads reached roughly 4 million per sample.

Germline CDR1 and CDR2: SQVTM and ANQGSEA. The CDR3 runs 12 residues. This sample's RNA came from whole unsorted tissue. A remark on this clonotype: Its antigen is not known. The junction shows a germline mismatch at one end, possibly a read error.

A modified ARM-PCR protocol with three rounds of nested PCR amplified TCRbeta. Each CDR3 protein is one row after TCRdb ran MiXCR on the multiplex PCR reads. The table lists fewer than 150,000 distinct CDR3 sequences, around 66% of them singletons. Notes on the study in general: Top 100 clones took a larger repertoire share in normal lung. Significantly higher TCR diversity was found in tumor than normal lung.

The chain has TRBV29-1 and TRBJ1-2, with D possibly matching TRBD1 (5 bases). The TCR comes from a man in his sixties with small cell lung cancer. Sequencing input: lung tumor tissue. The CDR3, as DNA: TGTAGCGCGGGGGGTGCCGTGGGAGGCTACACCTTC. Its protein is CSAGGAVGGYTF.